The entry that follows covers one T cell receptor (beta chain) sequence. CDR3 length: 14 residues. V gave up 9 bases and J gave up 2 bases, with 14 bases separating them. The germline CDR1 and CDR2 sequences are SNHLY and FYNNEI. The sample originates from a study of blood T cell repertoires in COVID-19. For the study at large: Sites across the United States, Italy and Spain contributed samples from acute and convalescent COVID-19. PBMCs, B-cell-depleted T cells, or T cells provided the cDNA or gDNA that made up the material.

In the source study's methods: Quantification of nucleated cells was approximated via reference gene primer amplification. Some clones are missing from TCRdb's copy, which holds only in-frame ones; the method was immunoSEQ multiplex PCR. The D gene and trimming were derived from the DNA, and the V and J assignments and clone size from that table. The sample has about 200,000 clones, about nine tenths seen once. The chain couples TRBV2 to TRBJ1-3; no clear D gene. This receptor was identified in a man younger than 35 with active or convalescent COVID-19. The specimen sequenced was peripheral blood. DNA for the CDR3: TGTGCCAGTGACCGGGATGTTCCTGGAAACACCATATATTTT. It translates to CASDRDVPGNTIYF.